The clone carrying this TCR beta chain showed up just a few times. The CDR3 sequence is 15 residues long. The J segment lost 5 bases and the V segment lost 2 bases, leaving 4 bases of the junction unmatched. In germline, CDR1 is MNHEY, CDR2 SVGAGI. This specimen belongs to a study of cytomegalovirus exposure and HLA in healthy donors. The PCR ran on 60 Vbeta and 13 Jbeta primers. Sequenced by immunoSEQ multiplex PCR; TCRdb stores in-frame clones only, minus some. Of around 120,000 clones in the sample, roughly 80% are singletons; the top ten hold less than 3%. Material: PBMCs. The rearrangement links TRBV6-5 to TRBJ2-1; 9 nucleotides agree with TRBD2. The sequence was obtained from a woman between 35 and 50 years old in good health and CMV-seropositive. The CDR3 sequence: CASSYGAGGNNEQFF. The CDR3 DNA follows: TGTGCCAGCAGTTACGGGGCGGGGGGGAACAATGAGCAGTTCTTC.